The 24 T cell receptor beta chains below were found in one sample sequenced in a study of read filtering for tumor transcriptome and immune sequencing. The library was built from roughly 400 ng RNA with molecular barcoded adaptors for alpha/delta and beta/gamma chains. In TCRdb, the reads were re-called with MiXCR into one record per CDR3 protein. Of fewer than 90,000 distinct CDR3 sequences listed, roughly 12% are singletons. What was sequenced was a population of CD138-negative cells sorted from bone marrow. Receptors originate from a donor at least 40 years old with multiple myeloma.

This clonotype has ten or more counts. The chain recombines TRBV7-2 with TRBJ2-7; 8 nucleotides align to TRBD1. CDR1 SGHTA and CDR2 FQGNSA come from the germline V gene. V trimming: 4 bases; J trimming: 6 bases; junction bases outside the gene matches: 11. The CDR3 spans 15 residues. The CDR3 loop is CASSSGQGHVGEQYF. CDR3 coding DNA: TGTGCCAGCAGCTCAGGACAGGGACACGTTGGCGAGCAGTACTTC.

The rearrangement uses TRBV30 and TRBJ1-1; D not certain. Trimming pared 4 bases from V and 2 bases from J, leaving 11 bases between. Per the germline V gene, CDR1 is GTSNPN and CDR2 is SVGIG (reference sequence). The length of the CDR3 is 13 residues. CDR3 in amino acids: CAWKNGYNTEAFF. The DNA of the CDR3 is TGTGCCTGGAAGAATGGTTATAACACTGAAGCTTTCTTT.

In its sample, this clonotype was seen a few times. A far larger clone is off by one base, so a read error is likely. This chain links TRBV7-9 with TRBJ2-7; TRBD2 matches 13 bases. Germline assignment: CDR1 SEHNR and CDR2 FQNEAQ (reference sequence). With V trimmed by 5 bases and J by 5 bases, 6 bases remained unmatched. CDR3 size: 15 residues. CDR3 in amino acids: CASSQLAGGVDEQYF. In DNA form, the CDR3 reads TGTGCCAGCAGCCAACTAGCGGGAGGGGTAGACGAGCAGTACTTC.

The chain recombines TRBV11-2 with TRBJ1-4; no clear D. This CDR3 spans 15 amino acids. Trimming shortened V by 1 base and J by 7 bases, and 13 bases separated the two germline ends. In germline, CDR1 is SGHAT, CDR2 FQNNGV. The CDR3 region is CASSLGGGIGEKLFF. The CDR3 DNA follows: TGTGCCAGCAGCTTAGGAGGAGGGATAGGTGAAAAACTGTTTTTT.

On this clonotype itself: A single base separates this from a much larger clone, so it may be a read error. The CDR3 protein is CASSAGGVHETQYF. In nucleotides, the CDR3 is TGCGCCAGCAGCGCCGGAGGGGTACACGAGACCCAGTACTTC. The V call is TRBV5-1, the J call TRBJ2-5, with a possible D match to TRBD2 (6 bases). The length of the CDR3 is 14 residues. Germline V gene lookup returns CDR1 SGHRS and CDR2 YFSETQ. V lost 4 bases and J 5 bases, leaving 15 bases between the germline ends. The full variable domain, rest sourced from reference TRBV5-1 and TRBJ2-5, is KAGVTQTPRYLIKTRGQQVTLSCSPISGHRSVSWYQQTPGQGLQFLFEYFSETQRNKGNFPGRFSGRQFSNSRSEMNVSTLELGDSALYLCASSAGGVHETQYFGPGTRLLVL.

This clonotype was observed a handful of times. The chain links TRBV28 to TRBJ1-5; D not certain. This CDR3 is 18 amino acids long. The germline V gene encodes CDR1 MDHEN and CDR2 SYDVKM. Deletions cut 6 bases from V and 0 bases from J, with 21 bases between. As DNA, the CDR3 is TGTGCCAGCAGAAGTATAGCGGGCAACGTAGTTAGCAATCAGCCCCAGCATTTT. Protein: CASRSIAGNVVSNQPQHF.

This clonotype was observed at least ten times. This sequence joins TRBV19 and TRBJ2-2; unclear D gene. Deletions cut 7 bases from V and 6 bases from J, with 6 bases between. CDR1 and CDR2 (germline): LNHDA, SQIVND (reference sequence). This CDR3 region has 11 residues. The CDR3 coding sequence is TGTGCCAGTACGGAGTCCGGGGAGCTGTTTTTT. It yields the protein CASTESGELFF.

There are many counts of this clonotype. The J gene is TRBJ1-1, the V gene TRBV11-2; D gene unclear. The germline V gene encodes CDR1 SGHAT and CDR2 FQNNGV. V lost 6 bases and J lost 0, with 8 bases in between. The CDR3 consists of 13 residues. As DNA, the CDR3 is TGTGCCAGCAGTGGACCGTTGAACACTGAAGCTTTCTTT. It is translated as CASSGPLNTEAFF.

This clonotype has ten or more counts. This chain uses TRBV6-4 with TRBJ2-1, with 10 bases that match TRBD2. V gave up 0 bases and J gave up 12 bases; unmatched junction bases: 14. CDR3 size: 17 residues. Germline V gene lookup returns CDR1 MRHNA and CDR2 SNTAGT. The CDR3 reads CASSDSGRAGGPQGQFF. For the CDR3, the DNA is TGTGCCAGCAGTGACTCGGGGAGAGCGGGAGGGCCCCAGGGGCAGTTCTTC.

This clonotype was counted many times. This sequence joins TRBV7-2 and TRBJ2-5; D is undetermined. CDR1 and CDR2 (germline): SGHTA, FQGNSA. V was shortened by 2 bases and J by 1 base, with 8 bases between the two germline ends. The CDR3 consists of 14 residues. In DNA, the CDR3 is TGTGCCAGCAGCTTACAGGTCGGCCAAGAGACCCAGTACTTC. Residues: CASSLQVGQETQYF. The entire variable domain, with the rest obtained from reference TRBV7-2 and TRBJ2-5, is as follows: GAGVSQSPSNKVTEKGKDVELRCDPISGHTALYWYRQSLGQGLEFLIYFQGNSAPDKSGLPSDRFSAERTGGSVSTLTIQRTQQEDSAVYLCASSLQVGQETQYFGPGTRLLVL.

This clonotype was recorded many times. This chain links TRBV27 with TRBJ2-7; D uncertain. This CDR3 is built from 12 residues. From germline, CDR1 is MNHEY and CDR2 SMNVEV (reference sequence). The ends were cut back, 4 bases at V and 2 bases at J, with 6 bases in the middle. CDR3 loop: CASSSTTYEQYF. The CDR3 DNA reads TGTGCCAGCAGTTCCACGACCTACGAGCAGTACTTC.

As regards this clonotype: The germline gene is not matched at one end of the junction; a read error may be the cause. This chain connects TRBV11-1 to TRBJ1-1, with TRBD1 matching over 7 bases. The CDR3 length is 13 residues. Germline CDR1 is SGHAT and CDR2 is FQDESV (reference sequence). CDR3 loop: CASRGQRNTETFF. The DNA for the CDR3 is TGTGCCAGCCGGGGACAGAGAAACACTGAAACTTTCTTT.

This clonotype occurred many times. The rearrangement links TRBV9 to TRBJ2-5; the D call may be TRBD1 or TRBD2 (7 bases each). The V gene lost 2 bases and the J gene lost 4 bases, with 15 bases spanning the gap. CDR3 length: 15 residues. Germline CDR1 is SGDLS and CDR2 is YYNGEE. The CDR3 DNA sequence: TGTGCCAGCAGCGTGGGGGAGCGGGACAGAGAGACCCAGTACTTC. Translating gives CASSVGERDRETQYF.

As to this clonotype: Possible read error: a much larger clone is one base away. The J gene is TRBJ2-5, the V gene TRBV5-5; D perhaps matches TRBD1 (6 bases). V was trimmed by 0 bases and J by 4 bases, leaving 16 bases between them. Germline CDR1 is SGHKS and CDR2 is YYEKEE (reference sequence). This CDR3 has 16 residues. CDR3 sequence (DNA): TGTGCCAGCAGCTTGGCGCCAGGGGCGTCAGGAGAGACCCAGTACTTC. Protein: CASSLAPGASGETQYF.

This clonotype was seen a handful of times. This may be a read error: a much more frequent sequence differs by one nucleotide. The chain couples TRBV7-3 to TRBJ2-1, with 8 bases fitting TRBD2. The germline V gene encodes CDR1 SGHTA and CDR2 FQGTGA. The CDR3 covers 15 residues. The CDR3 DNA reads TGTGCCAGCAGCTCTCCGGGACTAGGGTACAATGGGCAGTTCTTC. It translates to CASSSPGLGYNGQFF. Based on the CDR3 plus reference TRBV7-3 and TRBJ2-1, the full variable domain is GAGVSQTPSNKVTEKGKYVELRCDPISGHTALYWYRQSLGQGPEFLIYFQGTGAADDSGLPNDRFFAVRPEGSVSTLKIQRTERGDSAVYLCASSSPGLGYNGQFFGPGTRLTVL.

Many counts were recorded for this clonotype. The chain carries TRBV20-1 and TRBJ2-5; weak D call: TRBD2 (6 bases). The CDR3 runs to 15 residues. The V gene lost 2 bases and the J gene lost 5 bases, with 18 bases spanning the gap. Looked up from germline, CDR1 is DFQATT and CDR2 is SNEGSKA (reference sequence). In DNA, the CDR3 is TGCAGTGCTAGATTGGCGCGGGAATTATATGAGACCCAGTACTTC. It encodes CSARLARELYETQYF.

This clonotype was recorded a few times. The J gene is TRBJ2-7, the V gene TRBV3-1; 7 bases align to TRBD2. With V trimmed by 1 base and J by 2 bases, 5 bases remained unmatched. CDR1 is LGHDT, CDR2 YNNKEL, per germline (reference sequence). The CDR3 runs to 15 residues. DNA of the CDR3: TGTGCCAGCAGCCAAGCTAGCGGTCCAACCTACGAGCAGTACTTC. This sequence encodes CASSQASGPTYEQYF.

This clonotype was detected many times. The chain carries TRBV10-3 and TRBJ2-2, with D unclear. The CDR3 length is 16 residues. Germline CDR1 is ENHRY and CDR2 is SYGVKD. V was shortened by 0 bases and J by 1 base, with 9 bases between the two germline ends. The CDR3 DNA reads TGTGCCATCAGTGAGTCGGAGCAGGTGAACACCGGGGAGCTGTTTTTT. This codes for CAISESEQVNTGELFF.

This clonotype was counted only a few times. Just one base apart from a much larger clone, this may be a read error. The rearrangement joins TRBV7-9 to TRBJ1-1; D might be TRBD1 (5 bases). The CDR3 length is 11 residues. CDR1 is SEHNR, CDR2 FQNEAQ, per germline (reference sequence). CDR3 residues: CASSLQGAALF. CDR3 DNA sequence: TGTGCCAGCAGCTTACAGGGTGCGGCTCTCTTT.

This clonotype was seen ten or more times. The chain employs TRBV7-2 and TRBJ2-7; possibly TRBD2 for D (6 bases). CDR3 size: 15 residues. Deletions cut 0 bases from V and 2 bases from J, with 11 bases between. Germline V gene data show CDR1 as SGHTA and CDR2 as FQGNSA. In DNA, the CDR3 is TGTGCCAGCAGCTTAGCGGCTAGCGCAACCTACGAGCAGTACTTC. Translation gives CASSLAASATYEQYF.

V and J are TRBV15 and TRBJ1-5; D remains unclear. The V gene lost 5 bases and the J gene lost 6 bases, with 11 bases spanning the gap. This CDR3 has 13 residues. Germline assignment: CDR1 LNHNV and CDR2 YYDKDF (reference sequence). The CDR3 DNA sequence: TGTGCCACCAGCTTCCGCGGCGGTCAGCCCCAGCATTTT. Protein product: CATSFRGGQPQHF.

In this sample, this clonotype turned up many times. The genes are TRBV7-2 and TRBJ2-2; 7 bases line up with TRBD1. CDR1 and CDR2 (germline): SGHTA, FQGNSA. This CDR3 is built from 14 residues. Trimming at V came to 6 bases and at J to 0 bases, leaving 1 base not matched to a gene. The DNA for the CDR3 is TGTGCCAGCAGGGGACAGACGAACACCGGGGAGCTGTTTTTT. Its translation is CASRGQTNTGELFF.

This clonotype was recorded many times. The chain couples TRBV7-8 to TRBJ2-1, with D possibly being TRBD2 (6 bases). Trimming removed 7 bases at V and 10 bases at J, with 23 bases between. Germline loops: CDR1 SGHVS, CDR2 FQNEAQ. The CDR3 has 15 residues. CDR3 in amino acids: CASTVSGTRGMEQFF. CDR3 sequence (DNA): TGTGCCAGCACCGTGTCCGGGACGCGGGGAATGGAGCAGTTCTTC.

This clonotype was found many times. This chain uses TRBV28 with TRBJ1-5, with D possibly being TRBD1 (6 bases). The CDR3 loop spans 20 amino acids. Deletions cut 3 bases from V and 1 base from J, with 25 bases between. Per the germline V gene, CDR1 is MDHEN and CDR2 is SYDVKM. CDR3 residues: CASSFRARGFHRGSNQPQHF. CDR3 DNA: TGTGCCAGCAGTTTCAGGGCCAGGGGCTTTCATCGTGGGAGCAATCAGCCCCAGCATTTT.